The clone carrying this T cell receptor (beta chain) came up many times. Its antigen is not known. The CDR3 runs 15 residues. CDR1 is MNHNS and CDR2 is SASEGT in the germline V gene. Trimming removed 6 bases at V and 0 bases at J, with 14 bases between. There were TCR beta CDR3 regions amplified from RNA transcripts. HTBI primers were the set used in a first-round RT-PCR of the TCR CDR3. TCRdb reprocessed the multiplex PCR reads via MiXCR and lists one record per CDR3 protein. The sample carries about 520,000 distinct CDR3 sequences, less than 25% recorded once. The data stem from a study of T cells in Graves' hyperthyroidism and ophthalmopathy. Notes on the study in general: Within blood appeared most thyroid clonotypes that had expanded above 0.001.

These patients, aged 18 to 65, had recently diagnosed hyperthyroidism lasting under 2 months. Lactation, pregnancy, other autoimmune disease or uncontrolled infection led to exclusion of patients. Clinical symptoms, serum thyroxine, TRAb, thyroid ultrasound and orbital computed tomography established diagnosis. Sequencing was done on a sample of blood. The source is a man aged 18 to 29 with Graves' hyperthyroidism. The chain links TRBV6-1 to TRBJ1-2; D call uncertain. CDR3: CASRATAGANYGYTF. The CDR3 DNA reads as TGTGCCAGCAGAGCAACGGCGGGAGCTAACTATGGCTACACCTTC.